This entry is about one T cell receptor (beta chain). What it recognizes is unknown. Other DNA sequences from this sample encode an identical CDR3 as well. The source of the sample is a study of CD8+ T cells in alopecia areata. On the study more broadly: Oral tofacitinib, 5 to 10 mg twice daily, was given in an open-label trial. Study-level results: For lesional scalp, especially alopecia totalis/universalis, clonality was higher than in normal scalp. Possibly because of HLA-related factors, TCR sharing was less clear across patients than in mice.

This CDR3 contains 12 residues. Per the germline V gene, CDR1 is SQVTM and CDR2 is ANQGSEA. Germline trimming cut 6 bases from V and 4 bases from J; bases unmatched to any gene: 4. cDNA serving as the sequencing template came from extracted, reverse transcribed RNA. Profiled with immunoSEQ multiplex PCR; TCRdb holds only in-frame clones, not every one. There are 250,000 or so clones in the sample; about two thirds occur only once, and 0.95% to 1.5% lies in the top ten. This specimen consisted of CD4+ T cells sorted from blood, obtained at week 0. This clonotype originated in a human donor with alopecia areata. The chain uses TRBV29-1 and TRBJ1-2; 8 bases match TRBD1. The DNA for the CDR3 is TGCAGCGTGGTAGGACAGGGCTATGGCTACACCTTC. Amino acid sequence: CSVVGQGYGYTF.